One and the same sample provided the 15 T cell receptor beta chains below, sequenced in a study of immune evolution from preneoplasia to lung adenocarcinoma. Libraries were prepared by immunoSEQ multiplex PCR; TCRdb keeps only in-frame clonotypes and omits some of them. The table has thousands of clones, 86% seen once. Sequencing was carried out using FFPE minimally invasive lung adenocarcinoma tissue. These receptors were collected from an older donor with lung adenocarcinoma.

This chain links TRBV18 with TRBJ2-3; D ambiguous. V lost 4 bases to trimming and J lost 6 bases, with 8 bases between them. CDR1 is KGHSH and CDR2 is LQKENI in the germline V gene. The CDR3 loop spans 12 amino acids. Written as DNA, the CDR3 is TGTGCCAGCTCACGTGGCGTGGATACGCAGTATTTT. This codes for CASSRGVDTQYF.

CDR3 in amino acids: CASSKGYSNQPQYF. In nucleotides, the CDR3 is TGTGCCAGCAGTAAGGGTTATAGCAATCAGCCCCAGTATTTT. The rearrangement links TRBV25-1 to TRBJ1-5, with D uncertain. The J call may be mistaken, given a closer DNA end match to TRBJ2-3. There are 14 residues in the CDR3. Germline-derived CDR1 and CDR2 are MGHDK and SYGVNS.

The chain uses TRBV18 and TRBJ2-1; 13 bases match TRBD2. V trimming: 6 bases; J trimming: 7 bases; junction bases outside the gene matches: 6. The CDR3 is 15 residues long. Per germline, CDR1 KGHSH and CDR2 LQKENI. CDR3 in amino acids: CASSPGLAGRNEQFF. The CDR3, as DNA: TGTGCCAGCTCGCCGGGACTAGCGGGACGGAATGAGCAGTTCTTC.

This clone was picked up a small number of times. The chain joins TRBV5-1 to TRBJ1-1; TRBD1 agrees at 9 bases. J gave up 11 bases and V 4 bases, and 9 bases lay outside the gene matches. The CDR3 is made up of 13 amino acids. Germline V gene lookup returns CDR1 SGHRS and CDR2 YFSETQ. As DNA, the CDR3 is TGCGCCAGCAGCACGAATGGGGACAGGGAGGCTTTCTTT. Translating it yields CASSTNGDREAFF. Supplemented by reference TRBV5-1 and TRBJ1-1, the full variable domain reads KAGVTQTPRYLIKTRGQQVTLSCSPISGHRSVSWYQQTPGQGLQFLFEYFSETQRNKGNFPGRFSGRQFSNSRSEMNVSTLELGDSALYLCASSTNGDREAFFGQGTRLTVV.

The chain uses TRBV29-1 and TRBJ1-1, with a possible D match to TRBD1 (5 bases). Trimming removed 4 bases at V and 5 bases at J, with 14 bases between. This CDR3 comprises 13 residues. From germline, CDR1 is SQVTM and CDR2 ANQGSEA. CDR3 protein: CSVGLIGGTEAFF. In DNA form, the CDR3 reads TGCAGCGTTGGGCTCATCGGGGGGACTGAAGCTTTCTTT.

This chain joins TRBV6-6 and TRBJ2-7; D gene ambiguous. The CDR3 is 13 amino acids. Germline V gene sequence: CDR1 MNHNY, CDR2 SVGAGI (reference sequence). Trimming removed 6 bases at V and 3 bases at J, with 12 bases between. DNA for the CDR3: TGTGCCAGCAGAATTCAAGGGTTCTACGAGCAGTACTTC. Translating it yields CASRIQGFYEQYF.

This chain uses TRBV6-6 with TRBJ1-2; possible D gene TRBD1, 6 bases. V lost 7 bases and J lost 14, with 20 bases in between. Germline V gene data show CDR1 as MNHNY and CDR2 as SVGAGI (reference sequence). The CDR3 runs 12 residues. In DNA, the CDR3 is TGTGCCAGCACATCTATGCGGGGAACAGGGACCTTC. Its translation is CASTSMRGTGTF.

This chain connects TRBV2 to TRBJ2-3; 8 bases align to TRBD2. Germline assignment: CDR1 SNHLY and CDR2 FYNNEI. The CDR3 loop spans 16 amino acids. J lost 0 bases, V lost 5 bases, and 7 bases had no gene match. The CDR3 loop is CASSPTLAGSTDTQYF. The CDR3 DNA sequence: TGTGCCAGCAGTCCCACCTTAGCGGGGAGCACAGATACGCAGTATTTT.

CDR3 bases: TGCAGCGTGGAGATGTCCCAGGTAGGGAATGAGCAGTTCTTC. This sequence encodes CSVEMSQVGNEQFF. The gene calls are TRBV29-1 and TRBJ2-1; D unclear. CDR1 and CDR2 from the germline V gene are SQVTM and ANQGSEA. The V gene lost 6 bases and the J gene lost 7 bases, with 19 bases spanning the gap. The CDR3 loop spans 14 amino acids.

V and J are TRBV19 and TRBJ2-7; no firm D call. Germline CDR1 is LNHDA and CDR2 is SQIVND (reference sequence). The CDR3 runs 12 residues. V was clipped by 3 bases and J by 3 bases, with 6 bases between them. The CDR3 protein is CASSIPGYEQYF. The CDR3 bases are TGTGCCAGTAGTATCCCCGGCTACGAGCAGTACTTC.

The gene calls are TRBV29-1 and TRBJ1-1, with D unresolved. Germline V gene sequence: CDR1 SQVTM, CDR2 ANQGSEA. V was shortened by 0 bases and J by 1 base, with 6 bases between the two germline ends. The CDR3 has 13 residues. As DNA, the CDR3 is TGCAGCGTTGAAGAGAACAGGAACACTGAAGCTTTCTTT. It translates to CSVEENRNTEAFF. Full variable domain (missing parts from reference TRBV29-1 and TRBJ1-1): SAVISQKPSRDICQRGTSLTIQCQVDSQVTMMFWYRQQPGQSLTLIATANQGSEATYESGFVIDKFPISRPNLTFSTLTVSNMSPEDSSIYLCSVEENRNTEAFFGQGTRLTVV.

This rearrangement joins TRBV11-2 to TRBJ2-7; D not resolved. The V end was cut by 2 bases, the J end by 4 bases, with 12 bases between. The CDR3 totals 14 residues. Germline-derived CDR1 and CDR2 are SGHAT and FQNNGV. CDR3 region: CASSLKAGRYEQYF. CDR3 in DNA: TGTGCCAGCAGCTTAAAGGCAGGACGGTACGAGCAGTACTTC.

This rearrangement joins TRBV28 to TRBJ2-5, with unresolved D. The CDR3 covers 14 residues. The germline V gene has CDR1 MDHEN and CDR2 SYDVKM. The V gene lost 5 bases and the J gene lost 4 bases, with 14 bases spanning the gap. The DNA of the CDR3 is TGTGCCAGCAGTCCAGGCGGTGTGTCAGAGACCCAGTACTTC. Translation: CASSPGGVSETQYF. The variable domain in full, completed from reference TRBV28 and TRBJ2-5, reads DVKVTQSSRYLVKRTGEKVFLECVQDMDHENMFWYRQDPGLGLRLIYFSYDVKMKEKGDIPEGYSVSREKKERFSLILESASTNQTSMYLCASSPGGVSETQYFGPGTRLLVL.

Comment on this clone: An end of the junction does not agree with germline; a read error may underlie this. This rearrangement joins TRBV7-7 to TRBJ2-2; 9 bases agree with TRBD2. Germline V gene data show CDR1 as SSHAT and CDR2 as FNYEAQ (reference sequence). The CDR3 consists of 13 residues. The CDR3 reads CASSRGRAGELFF. As DNA, the CDR3 is TGTGCTAGCAGTCGCGGGAGGGCCGGGGAGCTGTTTTTT.

This chain uses TRBV29-1 with TRBJ1-1; no clear D. Trimming removed 7 bases at V and 5 bases at J, with 17 bases between. The V gene's germline CDR1 is SQVTM and CDR2 ANQGSEA. The CDR3 length is 13 residues. CDR3: CSAILRVETEAFF. The CDR3 DNA reads as TGCAGCGCAATCCTCCGAGTGGAGACTGAAGCTTTCTTT. Based on the CDR3 plus reference TRBV29-1 and TRBJ1-1, the full variable domain is SAVISQKPSRDICQRGTSLTIQCQVDSQVTMMFWYRQQPGQSLTLIATANQGSEATYESGFVIDKFPISRPNLTFSTLTVSNMSPEDSSIYLCSAILRVETEAFFGQGTRLTVV.